The subject of this entry is one TCR beta chain. What it recognizes is unknown. Sequenced by immunoSEQ multiplex PCR; TCRdb stores in-frame clones only, minus some. The sample has some 450,000 clones, around 91% seen once. This record comes from a study of Ad26.COV2.S vaccination and SARS-CoV-2 variants. The sample's treatment: about 20 received Ad26.COV2.S at low or high dose, single or two shots; roughly five received placebo; per-sample allocation not given. Following the first vaccine or placebo injection, samples were taken on day 63. Boston hosted the donor, who was an adult aged 18-55 years. Broader study findings: Total responses of T cells may have been underestimated by the analyses of TCR breadth and depth. Compared with placebo recipients, vaccine recipients had higher spike-specific TCR breadth.

CDR1 is DFQATT and CDR2 is SNEGSKA in the germline V gene (reference sequence). The V segment lost 3 bases and the J segment 3 bases; nucleotides outside the gene matches: 5. The CDR3 runs 15 residues. The sequencing here drew on peripheral blood, taken in a trial of Ad26.COV2.S vaccine versus placebo. This chain uses TRBV20-1 with TRBJ2-7; 13 bases are a match to TRBD2. The sequence derives from a person aged 18-65 years who received the Ad26.COV2.S COVID-19 vaccine or a placebo. This CDR3 reads CSASGTSGINYEQYF. CDR3 DNA: TGCAGTGCTAGTGGGACTAGCGGGATTAACTACGAGCAGTACTTC.